These 27 T cell receptor beta chains came from one sample sequenced in a study of OX40 agonist ivuxolimab in advanced cancers. Here immunoSEQ multiplex PCR was the method, and the copy in TCRdb shows in-frame clones only, minus some. Of some 130,000 clones in the sample, 90% to 95% are singletons; the top ten hold over 0.8%. Source: CD4+ or CD8+ T cells sorted from blood, taken in a trial of the OX40 agonist ivuxolimab. All receptors derive from an adult with an advanced solid tumor such as melanoma, head and neck, liver or kidney cancer.

The chain recombines TRBV7-9 with TRBJ2-7; TRBD1 aligns across 8 bases. CDR3 length equals 14 residues. V lost 5 bases, J lost 3 bases, and 6 bases stayed unmatched. Germline V gene sequence: CDR1 SEHNR, CDR2 FQNEAQ (reference sequence). DNA for the CDR3: TGTGCCAGCAGCCGCTGGACAGGGAACTACGAGCAGTACTTC. Amino acid sequence: CASSRWTGNYEQYF.

This chain uses TRBV27 with TRBJ2-5; maybe TRBD1 (5 bases). With 2 bases removed from V and 5 bases from J, the gap between germline ends came to 15 bases. Germline V gives CDR1 MNHEY, CDR2 SMNVEV (reference sequence). CDR3 length equals 15 residues. This CDR3 reads CASSLRGQGIETQYF. The CDR3 nucleotides read TGTGCCAGCAGTTTAAGGGGCCAGGGTATCGAGACCCAGTACTTC.

The CDR3 sequence: CASSQAEGLSGNTIYF. CDR3 sequence (DNA): TGCGCCAGCAGCCAAGCTGAGGGGTTATCTGGAAACACCATATATTTT. The gene calls are TRBV4-3 and TRBJ1-3, with D tentatively TRBD1 (5 bases). V lost 1 base and J lost 1, with 11 bases in between. From germline, CDR1 is LGHNA and CDR2 YSLEER. The CDR3 runs 16 residues.

In the case of this clone: One junction end does not reproduce the germline sequence, and a read error may be involved. The chain is built from TRBV25-1 and TRBJ2-2; 7 bases line up with TRBD1. The CDR3 runs to 14 residues. CDR1 is MGHDK and CDR2 is SYGVNS in the germline V gene. The CDR3 spells CASSEDRVYRGAVF. The CDR3 DNA sequence: TGTGCCAGCAGTGAAGACAGGGTTTACCGGGGAGCTGTTTTT.

The rearrangement joins TRBV21-1 to TRBJ2-7; the table names TRBD1, a call not compared with the DNA. TRBV21-1 counts as a pseudogene. The CDR3 extends over 15 amino acids. Here the CDR3 DNA reads TGTGCCAGCAGCAAAGGAGACAGGGCTTACTACGAGCAGTACTTC. This codes for CASSKGDRAYYEQYF.

Of note for this clone: Distinct nucleotide sequences in the sample also encode this CDR3. V gene TRBV6-4 combines with J gene TRBJ2-2; D is undetermined. Germline CDR1 MRHNA, CDR2 SNTAGT. V dropped 8 bases and J dropped 0 bases, with 4 bases sitting between them. CDR3 length: 12 residues. For the CDR3, the DNA is TGTGCCAGCGGTGCGAACACCGGGGAGCTGTTTTTT. This gives the protein CASGANTGELFF.

J is TRBJ2-1 and V is TRBV11-2; 11 bases are shared with TRBD2. This CDR3 comprises 15 residues. Germline V gene lookup returns CDR1 SGHAT and CDR2 FQNNGV. Germline trimming cut 4 bases from V and 7 bases from J; bases unmatched to any gene: 6. CDR3 in amino acids: CASSWLAGGGNEQFF. The CDR3 nucleotides are TGTGCCAGCAGCTGGCTAGCGGGAGGCGGGAATGAGCAGTTCTTC. The full variable domain, in which reference TRBV11-2 and TRBJ2-1 provide the parts outside the CDR3, is EAGVAQSPRYKIIEKRQSVAFWCNPISGHATLYWYQQILGQGPKLLIQFQNNGVVDDSQLPKDRFSAERLKGVDSTLKIQPAKLEDSAVYLCASSWLAGGGNEQFFGPGTRLTVL.

The chain is built from TRBV9 and TRBJ2-1; 12 bases line up with TRBD2. This CDR3 region has 14 residues. Germline CDR1 is SGDLS and CDR2 is YYNGEE. J was trimmed by 10 bases and V by 5 bases; bases with no gene match: 7. The CDR3 loop reads CASSRTSGNEEQFF. The DNA for the CDR3 is TGTGCCAGCAGTCGGACTAGCGGGAACGAGGAGCAGTTCTTC.

The chain links TRBV28 to TRBJ1-6; D may be TRBD1 (6 bases). Trimming took off 6 bases at V and 7 bases at J, with 19 bases between the two ends. Germline assignment: CDR1 MDHEN and CDR2 SYDVKM. This CDR3 is built from 16 residues. The CDR3 bases are TGTGCCAGCAGGAGGACAGATACCGTGGGGAATTCACCCCTCCACTTT. The encoded protein is CASRRTDTVGNSPLHF.

This rearrangement joins TRBV27 to TRBJ1-2; TRBD1 agrees at 12 bases. V was pared by 5 bases and J by 1 base, with 14 bases of the junction left unmatched. CDR3 length: 19 residues. Germline-derived CDR1 and CDR2 are MNHEY and SMNVEV (reference sequence). Here the CDR3 reads CASSPWDRGPPRVNYGYTF. The CDR3 nucleotides read TGTGCCAGCAGTCCCTGGGACAGGGGGCCCCCGCGCGTTAACTATGGCTACACCTTC.

The chain carries TRBV5-1 and TRBJ2-5; TRBD1 agrees at 10 bases. This CDR3 has 15 residues. CDR1 SGHRS and CDR2 YFSETQ come from the germline V gene. Trimming removed 4 bases from V and 5 bases from J; junction bases left unmatched: 8. The CDR3 loop reads CASSPATGGGETQYF. The CDR3, as DNA: TGCGCCAGCAGCCCGGCGACAGGGGGCGGGGAGACCCAGTACTTC.

The rearrangement links TRBV4-1 to TRBJ1-4; TRBD1 is a possible D gene (5 bases). Trimming stripped 3 bases from V and 8 bases from J, with 22 bases between. In germline, CDR1 is MGHRA, CDR2 YSYEKL. The CDR3 covers 17 residues. The CDR3 DNA is TGCGCCAGCAGCCAGAACCCGGCCGGGACGGAACTAGAAAAACTGTTTTTT. Translation gives CASSQNPAGTELEKLFF.

This chain links TRBV6-6 with TRBJ2-3, with 10 bases identical to TRBD1. The CDR3 extends over 13 amino acids. After removal of 10 bases from V and 4 bases from J, the junction contained 5 bases not matched to a gene. Germline V gene data show CDR1 as MNHNY and CDR2 as SVGAGI (reference sequence). The CDR3 nucleotides read TGTGCCACCGACAGGGGGCGGTCAGATACGCAGTATTTT. Its translation: CATDRGRSDTQYF.

V usage is TRBV4-2 and J usage is TRBJ2-7; 7 bases are shared with TRBD2. The CDR3 sequence is 15 residues long. CDR1 LGHNA and CDR2 YNFKEQ come from the germline V gene. Germline trimming cut 2 bases from V and 5 bases from J; bases unmatched to any gene: 9. As DNA, the CDR3 is TGTGCCAGCAGCCAAAGAGAGCGGGATAAGAACGAGCAGTACTTC. Translating gives CASSQRERDKNEQYF.

The chain has TRBV27 and TRBJ2-2, with D tentatively TRBD2 (6 bases). Trimming shortened V by 4 bases and J by 5 bases, and 17 bases separated the two germline ends. Germline V gene lookup returns CDR1 MNHEY and CDR2 SMNVEV (reference sequence). This CDR3 is 16 amino acids long. The CDR3 nucleotides are TGTGCCAGCAGTTCTCGTCCGGCGGGATCAACCGGGGAGCTGTTTTTT. As protein: CASSSRPAGSTGELFF.

CDR3 region: CASSKTMDTQYF. CDR3 DNA sequence: TGTGCCAGTAGTAAAACTATGGATACGCAGTATTTT. The gene calls are TRBV19 and TRBJ2-3; D is unclear. Trimming took off 4 bases at V and 6 bases at J, with 8 bases between the two ends. Germline loops: CDR1 LNHDA, CDR2 SQIVND (reference sequence). This CDR3 is 12 amino acids long.

This clone was recorded once. This rearrangement joins TRBV14 to TRBJ2-7; TRBD1 might be the D (5 bases). Trimming stripped 1 base from V and 6 bases from J, with 10 bases between. This CDR3 comprises 13 residues. Per germline, CDR1 SGHDN and CDR2 FVKESK. The CDR3 protein is CASSQARVGEQYF. The CDR3 DNA reads as TGTGCCAGCAGCCAAGCCAGGGTGGGCGAGCAGTACTTC.

The chain joins TRBV7-2 to TRBJ1-5, with 7 nucleotides matching TRBD1. The CDR3 is 14 amino acids. V was pared by 5 bases and J by 2 bases, with 3 bases of the junction left unmatched. Germline V lookup: CDR1 SGHTA, CDR2 FQGNSA. The DNA for the CDR3 is TGTGCCAGCAGCAATACAGGGGGCAATCAGCCCCAGCATTTT. Its translation is CASSNTGGNQPQHF.

This chain uses TRBV5-1 with TRBJ1-2; 7 bases fit TRBD1. The trim removed 5 bases at V and 8 bases at J, leaving 15 bases unmatched. This CDR3 contains 15 residues. Germline lookup yields CDR1 SGHRS and CDR2 YFSETQ. This chain's CDR3 is CASRLTGTVDHGYTF. CDR3 nucleotides: TGCGCCAGCAGACTCACCGGGACAGTTGACCACGGCTACACCTTC.

The chain employs TRBV28 and TRBJ2-7; TRBD2 aligns across 11 bases. The CDR3 has 15 residues. J gave up 7 bases and V 2 bases, and 7 bases lay outside the gene matches. Looked up from germline, CDR1 is MDHEN and CDR2 is SYDVKM. In DNA form, the CDR3 reads TGTGCCAGCAGTTTAAGGGCTAGCGGGAGGAGGGAGCAGTACTTC. This translates into CASSLRASGRREQYF.

This sequence joins TRBV5-6 and TRBJ2-7, with 7 bases identical to TRBD2. In germline, CDR1 is SGHDT, CDR2 YYEEEE. The CDR3 is 16 amino acids. V lost 3 bases and J lost 2; bases outside the gene matches: 11. In DNA, the CDR3 is TGTGCCAGCAGCTCCCGTAGACTAGCAGCCGCCTACGAGCAGTACTTC. This codes for CASSSRRLAAAYEQYF.

The chain carries TRBV4-2 and TRBJ1-1; D unresolved. The CDR3 is 12 amino acids. V dropped 4 bases and J dropped 10 bases, with 13 bases sitting between them. The germline gives CDR1 LGHNA, CDR2 YNFKEQ. The CDR3 region is CASSLNTLRAFF. The CDR3 coding sequence is TGTGCCAGCAGCCTAAACACACTGCGAGCTTTCTTT.

The chain couples TRBV11-2 to TRBJ2-5, with D tentatively TRBD1 or TRBD2 (5 bases each). Per germline, CDR1 SGHAT and CDR2 FQNNGV. The CDR3 is made up of 14 amino acids. With 5 bases removed from V and 5 bases from J, the gap between germline ends came to 15 bases. CDR3 amino acids: CASSPPGTPETQYF. In nucleotides, the CDR3 is TGTGCCAGCAGCCCGCCGGGGACGCCCGAGACCCAGTACTTC.

The chain has TRBV9 and TRBJ1-2, with D tentatively TRBD1 (5 bases). Germline V lookup: CDR1 SGDLS, CDR2 YYNGEE. The CDR3 is made up of 17 amino acids. Trimming shortened V by 5 bases and J by 3 bases, and 23 bases separated the two germline ends. CDR3 loop: CASRVLPGALNDYGYTF. The CDR3 DNA follows: TGTGCCAGCAGGGTACTCCCTGGGGCTTTAAACGACTATGGCTACACCTTC.

The gene calls are TRBV9 and TRBJ2-1; D remains unclear. Germline V gene data show CDR1 as SGDLS and CDR2 as YYNGEE. Trimming left V 0 bases short and J 7 bases short, with 8 bases between. The CDR3 sequence is 13 residues long. The CDR3 region is CASSVDLHNEQFF. The CDR3 DNA sequence: TGTGCCAGCAGCGTAGACTTACATAATGAGCAGTTCTTC.

The J gene is TRBJ2-5, the V gene TRBV28; 14 bases agree with TRBD2. This CDR3 comprises 18 residues. Trimming removed 5 bases from V and 3 bases from J; junction bases left unmatched: 11. CDR1 is MDHEN and CDR2 is SYDVKM in the germline V gene. The CDR3 DNA follows: TGTGCCAGCAGTCCCCTCGGGACTAGCGGGAGATTGGAAGAGACCCAGTACTTC. This gives the protein CASSPLGTSGRLEETQYF.

This chain joins TRBV28 and TRBJ2-7; D not certain. The CDR3 is made up of 14 amino acids. Germline V gives CDR1 MDHEN, CDR2 SYDVKM. The ends were cut back, 7 bases at V and 3 bases at J, with 16 bases in the middle. This CDR3 is CASTPSLGSYEQYF. The CDR3 DNA reads as TGTGCCAGCACCCCCTCCCTGGGAAGCTACGAGCAGTACTTC. The whole variable domain, filled in from reference TRBV28 and TRBJ2-7, reads DVKVTQSSRYLVKRTGEKVFLECVQDMDHENMFWYRQDPGLGLRLIYFSYDVKMKEKGDIPEGYSVSREKKERFSLILESASTNQTSMYLCASTPSLGSYEQYFGPGTRLTVT.